This T cell receptor (beta chain) was found in a study of CD4+ T cells in melanoma. Study-wide results and limits: A reported correlation linked neoantigen-specific CD4+ T cells to CD8+, macrophage and B cell function.

Using immunoSEQ multiplex PCR, the repertoire was profiled, and TCRdb retains in-frame clones only, with some absent. Of roughly 12,000 clones listed, 60% to 75% were seen once; the top ten hold roughly 9.8%. CDR3 length equals 16 residues. Germline CDR1 reads KGHSH; CDR2 reads LQKENI. Trimming pared 3 bases from V and 4 bases from J, leaving 15 bases between. Of note for this clone: Its antigen remains unidentified.

The receptor was isolated from a human donor with melanoma. V gene TRBV18 combines with J gene TRBJ2-2; possible D gene TRBD2, 6 bases. The material sequenced was cells from a culture (not recorded whether cultured in vitro). The CDR3 nucleotides are TGTGCCAGCTCACCGAACCTAGCGAGAGGCACCGGGGAGCTGTTTTTT. Its protein product is CASSPNLARGTGELFF.